Following are 30 T cell receptor beta chains from one sample sequenced in a study of cytomegalovirus exposure and HLA in healthy donors (dated by TCRdb to 2015 to 2018). The method behind the library was the immunoSEQ multiplex PCR assay. For the multiplex PCR, a mixture combining 60 forward primers for TCR Vbeta segments and 13 reverse primers for TCR Jbeta segments was used. TCRdb stores this immuneACCESS table with in-frame sequences only. Part of the clones is absent; in the studies checked, under half of the shortfall reflects unresolved V genes, and no reason is known for the rest. This sample lists 96,000 or so clones; about four fifths were detected once. Together, the top ten hold roughly 14% of the sample. The sequenced sample was PBMCs. The receptors originated from a woman in her seventies in good health and CMV-seropositive.

The chain couples TRBV13 to TRBJ2-6; 9 bases fit TRBD1. V shed 5 bases, J shed 0 bases, and the junction held 14 bases outside the gene matches. The CDR3 has 20 residues. Germline CDR1 and CDR2: PRHDT and FYEKMQ (reference sequence). The CDR3 DNA reads as TGTGCCAGCAGCCACCGGGACAGGGTTCCCCGAAGCTCTGGGGCCAACGTCCTGACTTTC. Its protein is CASSHRDRVPRSSGANVLTF.

This clone is medium-sized within its sample. V usage is TRBV27 and J usage is TRBJ2-7; TRBD2 agrees at 9 bases. Per the germline V gene, CDR1 is MNHEY and CDR2 is SMNVEV (reference sequence). V shed 3 bases, J shed 3 bases, and the junction held 3 bases outside the gene matches. The CDR3 runs 14 residues. The CDR3 spells CASSLGLANYEQYF. The CDR3 nucleotides read TGTGCCAGCAGTTTGGGACTAGCTAACTACGAGCAGTACTTC.

This clone was seen a single time. V and J are TRBV2 and TRBJ1-2, with D perhaps TRBD1 (5 bases). The CDR3 totals 16 residues. V was shortened by 7 bases and J by 7 bases, with 25 bases between the two germline ends. Germline loops: CDR1 SNHLY, CDR2 FYNNEI. The CDR3 DNA reads TGTGCCAGCACCAACCCCCCGGCAGGGTTGAGTGGTGGCTACACCTTC. This sequence encodes CASTNPPAGLSGGYTF.

The rearrangement uses TRBV7-6 and TRBJ2-3; D not certain. The germline CDR1 and CDR2 sequences are SGHVS and FNYEAQ. The ends were cut back, 3 bases at V and 2 bases at J, with 6 bases in the middle. The CDR3 consists of 13 residues. The CDR3: CASSFPLTDTQYF. Written as DNA, the CDR3 is TGTGCCAGCAGCTTTCCCCTCACAGATACGCAGTATTTT.

J is TRBJ2-7 and V is TRBV29-1; a possible D gene is TRBD2 (5 bases). The germline gives CDR1 SQVTM, CDR2 ANQGSEA. The CDR3 sequence is 13 residues long. The V end was cut by 5 bases, the J end by 2 bases, with 13 bases between. The CDR3 coding sequence is TGCAGCGTTAGGGAGAGGAACCCCTACGAGCAGTACTTC. This encodes CSVRERNPYEQYF.

This clone was seen a handful of times. The rearrangement joins TRBV5-4 to TRBJ2-7; 14 nucleotides agree with TRBD2. Germline trimming cut 4 bases from V and 7 bases from J; bases unmatched to any gene: 7. The germline V gene has CDR1 SGHNT and CDR2 YYREEE (reference sequence). This CDR3 has 15 residues. Written as DNA, the CDR3 is TGTGCCAGCAGCCCAGGGACTAGCGGGGGTTCTGAGCAGTACTTC. It yields the protein CASSPGTSGGSEQYF.

The genes are TRBV18 and TRBJ1-4; 10 nucleotides align to TRBD1. Germline V lookup: CDR1 KGHSH, CDR2 LQKENI. With 2 bases clipped from V and 7 bases from J, the junction kept 10 bases outside the gene matches. The CDR3 length is 17 residues. CDR3 in amino acids: CASSPFEPGQGSEKLFF. The CDR3 region has the DNA TGTGCCAGCTCACCATTCGAACCGGGACAGGGGTCTGAAAAACTGTTTTTT.

The V call is TRBV7-2, the J call TRBJ1-1, with a tentative D call TRBD1 (6 bases). CDR3 length: 15 residues. Deletions cut 5 bases from V and 3 bases from J, with 16 bases between. The germline V gene has CDR1 SGHTA and CDR2 FQGNSA. The DNA for the CDR3 is TGTGCCAGCAGCCTTACAGGGCCGGCGGACACTGAAGCTTTCTTT. This translates into CASSLTGPADTEAFF. Full variable domain (remainder filled in from reference TRBV7-2 and TRBJ1-1): GAGVSQSPSNKVTEKGKDVELRCDPISGHTALYWYRQSLGQGLEFLIYFQGNSAPDKSGLPSDRFSAERTGGSVSTLTIQRTQQEDSAVYLCASSLTGPADTEAFFGQGTRLTVV.

The rearrangement links TRBV5-1 to TRBJ2-7; D might be TRBD2 (5 bases). V lost 4 bases, J lost 2 bases, and 22 bases lay in between. CDR1 is SGHRS and CDR2 is YFSETQ in the germline V gene. CDR3 size: 17 residues. The CDR3 DNA reads as TGCGCCAGCAGCCCCCTCCTCACTAAGCGGCAAGCCTACGAGCAGTACTTC. It translates to CASSPLLTKRQAYEQYF.

The chain uses TRBV27 and TRBJ2-1; 12 nucleotides agree with TRBD2. CDR3 length equals 16 residues. Unmatched junction bases numbered 7, after V lost 4 bases and J lost 6 bases. Germline lookup yields CDR1 MNHEY and CDR2 SMNVEV (reference sequence). CDR3 nucleotide sequence: TGTGCCAGCAGTTCCTGGACTAGCGGGACCAGCAATGAGCAGTTCTTC. This translates into CASSSWTSGTSNEQFF.

The gene calls are TRBV13 and TRBJ2-1; 7 nucleotides line up with TRBD2. From germline, CDR1 is PRHDT and CDR2 FYEKMQ (reference sequence). Trimming took 2 bases from V and 7 from J; bases not matched to a gene: 8. The CDR3 loop spans 15 amino acids. The CDR3 sequence is CASSLWRENMNEQFF. The CDR3 DNA reads TGTGCCAGCAGCTTATGGCGGGAGAACATGAATGAGCAGTTCTTC.

This chain connects TRBV19 to TRBJ1-2; TRBD1 agrees at 7 bases. The CDR3 covers 14 residues. V was pared by 5 bases and J by 4 bases, with 7 bases of the junction left unmatched. Germline values: CDR1 LNHDA, CDR2 SQIVND (reference sequence). CDR3 loop: CASSSLEGAYGYTF. As DNA, the CDR3 is TGTGCCAGTAGTTCCCTGGAGGGGGCCTATGGCTACACCTTC.

This clone appeared a single time. The V and J genes are TRBV7-6 and TRBJ2-7, with D unresolved. V was clipped by 1 base and J by 0 bases, with 7 bases between them. Germline V CDR1 and CDR2: SGHVS, FNYEAQ. This CDR3 spans 14 amino acids. The CDR3 bases are TGTGCCAGCAGCTTAGGACACCTCTCCTACGAGCAGTACTTC. Translating it yields CASSLGHLSYEQYF.

The V call is TRBV28, the J call TRBJ2-5; possibly TRBD2 for D (6 bases). The J call is doubtful: the DNA matches TRBJ2-7 better. The CDR3 length is 14 residues. The germline V gene has CDR1 MDHEN and CDR2 SYDVKM. The CDR3 region is CASRSHGWGDEQYF. CDR3 DNA sequence: TGTGCCAGCAGATCCCATGGGTGGGGGGACGAGCAGTACTTC.

The genes are TRBV5-1 and TRBJ2-7; TRBD1 might be the D (7 bases). Germline V CDR1 and CDR2: SGHRS, YFSETQ. V lost 0 bases and J 3 bases, leaving 13 bases between the germline ends. The CDR3 is made up of 15 amino acids. CDR3 DNA: TGCGCCAGCAGCTTGGTTCCAGGGGGGAACTACGAGCAGTACTTC. This codes for CASSLVPGGNYEQYF.

The gene calls are TRBV4-1 and TRBJ2-3; TRBD2 might be the D (6 bases). CDR1 and CDR2 from the germline V gene are MGHRA and YSYEKL. The CDR3 is 15 amino acids. V was shortened by 0 bases and J by 3 bases, with 10 bases between the two germline ends. CDR3 nucleotide sequence: TGCGCCAGCAGCCAAGATGGGACTCCAACAGATACGCAGTATTTT. This translates into CASSQDGTPTDTQYF.

The chain combines TRBV18 with TRBJ2-7; TRBD1 is a possible D gene (5 bases). Trimming pared 2 bases from V and 3 bases from J, leaving 14 bases between. This CDR3 has 15 amino acids. Germline V gene lookup returns CDR1 KGHSH and CDR2 LQKENI. The CDR3 DNA reads TGTGCCAGCTCACCAGAAGGGGTGGGTCTCTACGAGCAGTACTTC. Translated: CASSPEGVGLYEQYF.

The chain carries TRBV19 and TRBJ2-4, with 11 bases that match TRBD2. The CDR3 runs to 14 residues. V shed 7 bases and J 7 bases; nucleotides not matched to a gene: 6. Germline CDR1 and CDR2: LNHDA and SQIVND (reference sequence). The CDR3 DNA reads TGTGCCAGTAAAGATAGCGGGGGGGCCAACATTCAGTACTTC. The encoded protein is CASKDSGGANIQYF.

This clone turned up a few times. The rearrangement uses TRBV19 and TRBJ2-6; 10 positions match TRBD1. J lost 0 bases, V lost 8 bases, and 4 bases had no gene match. The CDR3 is 16 amino acids. Per germline, CDR1 LNHDA and CDR2 SQIVND (reference sequence). Here the CDR3 DNA reads TGTGCCAGTCGGACAGGGGGAGCCTCTGGGGCCAACGTCCTGACTTTC. Translating gives CASRTGGASGANVLTF.

J is TRBJ2-1 and V is TRBV28, with a possible D match to TRBD2 (5 bases). Germline lookup yields CDR1 MDHEN and CDR2 SYDVKM. The CDR3 extends over 15 amino acids. V was pared by 6 bases and J by 5 bases, with 17 bases between. This CDR3 is CASSQTQRTNNEQFF. The CDR3 bases are TGTGCCAGCAGCCAAACACAGCGGACGAACAATGAGCAGTTCTTC.

V and J are TRBV7-2 and TRBJ1-5, with 8 positions matching TRBD1. J lost 6 bases, V lost 5 bases, and 12 bases had no gene match. CDR1 is SGHTA, CDR2 FQGNSA, per germline. This CDR3 has 16 residues. The chain's CDR3 is CASSPPGVQGGQPQHF. DNA for the CDR3: TGTGCCAGCAGCCCACCGGGGGTACAGGGGGGTCAGCCCCAGCATTTT. Based on the CDR3 plus reference TRBV7-2 and TRBJ1-5, the full variable domain is GAGVSQSPSNKVTEKGKDVELRCDPISGHTALYWYRQSLGQGLEFLIYFQGNSAPDKSGLPSDRFSAERTGGSVSTLTIQRTQQEDSAVYLCASSPPGVQGGQPQHFGDGTRLSIL.

A remark on this clone: In the same sample, other DNA sequences code for this CDR3. V gene TRBV27 combines with J gene TRBJ2-4; 10 positions agree with TRBD1. Per the germline V gene, CDR1 is MNHEY and CDR2 is SMNVEV (reference sequence). V was pared by 6 bases and J by 6 bases, with 2 bases of the junction left unmatched. The length of the CDR3 is 13 residues. Written as DNA, the CDR3 is TGTGCCAGCAGCCGGGACAGGGGAAACATTCAGTACTTC. This gives the protein CASSRDRGNIQYF.

This chain uses TRBV7-2 with TRBJ1-1, with a weak D call TRBD1 (5 bases). V lost 3 bases to trimming and J lost 2 bases, with 10 bases between them. This CDR3 contains 14 residues. The germline V gene encodes CDR1 SGHTA and CDR2 FQGNSA. The CDR3 is CASSFGQGNTEAFF. The CDR3 DNA reads as TGTGCCAGCAGCTTTGGGCAGGGCAACACTGAAGCTTTCTTT.

J is TRBJ2-4 and V is TRBV7-2; 7 bases align to TRBD1. The CDR3 loop spans 15 amino acids. Germline V gene sequence: CDR1 SGHTA, CDR2 FQGNSA. The junction had 7 bases not matched to a gene; V was cut back by 1 base and J by 7 bases. CDR3 protein: CASSLGQGRENIQYF. For the CDR3, the DNA is TGTGCCAGCAGCTTAGGACAGGGAAGAGAGAACATTCAGTACTTC. Variable domain in full (rest from reference TRBV7-2 and TRBJ2-4): GAGVSQSPSNKVTEKGKDVELRCDPISGHTALYWYRQSLGQGLEFLIYFQGNSAPDKSGLPSDRFSAERTGGSVSTLTIQRTQQEDSAVYLCASSLGQGRENIQYFGAGTRLSVL.

The V and J genes are TRBV5-6 and TRBJ1-6; 8 nucleotides match TRBD1. The CDR3 loop spans 16 amino acids. The junction had 7 bases not matched to a gene; V was cut back by 5 bases and J by 3 bases. Per the germline V gene, CDR1 is SGHDT and CDR2 is YYEEEE. The CDR3 DNA reads TGTGCCAGCAGTTTGACAGGGGAAGGCTATAATTCACCCCTCCACTTT. It translates to CASSLTGEGYNSPLHF.

The J gene is TRBJ1-5, the V gene TRBV10-1, with TRBD1 identical over 11 bases. J was trimmed by 7 bases and V by 10 bases; bases with no gene match: 9. This CDR3 comprises 14 residues. The germline CDR1 and CDR2 sequences are WNHNN and SYGVQD (reference sequence). CDR3 DNA sequence: TGCGCCACTAGAGGGACAGGGGGAGTACAGCCCCAGCATTTT. Translated, it gives CATRGTGGVQPQHF.

The gene calls are TRBV19 and TRBJ2-3; 12 nucleotides agree with TRBD2. Trimming removed 6 bases from V and 0 bases from J; junction bases left unmatched: 4. Germline-derived CDR1 and CDR2 are LNHDA and SQIVND (reference sequence). The CDR3 totals 16 residues. CDR3 sequence: CASSFLAGGSTDTQYF. The CDR3 nucleotides read TGTGCCAGTAGCTTTCTAGCGGGGGGGAGCACAGATACGCAGTATTTT.

This chain joins TRBV19 and TRBJ1-2; TRBD1 aligns across 7 bases. Trimming cost V 9 bases and J 0 bases; bases outside gene matches: 19. Germline CDR1 is LNHDA and CDR2 is SQIVND (reference sequence). The CDR3 is 18 amino acids. CDR3 bases: TGTGCCAGCGCCCCTACTCCGGCAGGGGGGCTAGCTAACTATGGCTACACCTTC. Protein sequence: CASAPTPAGGLANYGYTF.

A few counts support this clone. This rearrangement joins TRBV7-8 to TRBJ1-1; D not certain. This CDR3 has 12 residues. Germline assignment: CDR1 SGHVS and CDR2 FQNEAQ. The ends were cut back, 5 bases at V and 5 bases at J, with 9 bases in the middle. This CDR3 is CASSAGWTEAFF. The CDR3 nucleotides read TGTGCCAGCAGCGCCGGGTGGACTGAAGCTTTCTTT.

J is TRBJ1-6 and V is TRBV7-2, with a tentative D call TRBD1 (5 bases). The CDR3 runs to 14 residues. The germline V gene encodes CDR1 SGHTA and CDR2 FQGNSA. V was trimmed by 1 base and J by 6 bases, leaving 7 bases between them. As DNA, the CDR3 is TGTGCCAGCAGCTTAGGGACACCTAATTCACCCCTCCACTTT. Protein: CASSLGTPNSPLHF.